This TCR beta chain emerged from a study of T cells in Graves' hyperthyroidism and ophthalmopathy. This clonotype occurred many times. The antigen remains undetermined. V was cut by 4 bases and J by 5 bases, with 11 bases left in between. Per germline, CDR1 LGHNT and CDR2 FRNRAP. The CDR3 covers 13 residues. The diagnostic basis comprised clinical symptoms, serum thyroxine and TRAb, thyroid ultrasound and orbital computed tomography. 9.5 to 10 ml fresh peripheral blood yielded the PBMCs. Amplification yielded TCR beta CDR3 regions, with RNA transcripts as the source. HTBI primers were employed in a first-round RT-PCR of the TCR CDR3. TCRdb independently ran MiXCR on the multiplex PCR reads; one entry per CDR3 protein. The sample consists of 250,000 to 300,000 distinct CDR3 sequences, over 15% of them appearing once. Whole-study results and caveats: Among clonotypes expanded in thyroid above 0.001, most were also found in blood.

The specimen sequenced was blood. The chain employs TRBV12-5 and TRBJ1-1; D possibly corresponds to TRBD1 (5 bases). This clonotype originated in a woman aged 55-75 years with Graves' ophthalmopathy. CDR3 nucleotide sequence: TGTGCTAGTGGTTGGGACGGCCCGACTGAAGCTTTCTTT. Its translation is CASGWDGPTEAFF. The whole variable domain, remainder taken from reference TRBV12-5 and TRBJ1-1, is DARVTQTPRHKVTEMGQEVTMRCQPILGHNTVFWYRQTMMQGLELLAYFRNRAPLDDSGMPKDRFSAEMPDATLATLKIQPSEPRDSAVYFCASGWDGPTEAFFGQGTRLTVV.